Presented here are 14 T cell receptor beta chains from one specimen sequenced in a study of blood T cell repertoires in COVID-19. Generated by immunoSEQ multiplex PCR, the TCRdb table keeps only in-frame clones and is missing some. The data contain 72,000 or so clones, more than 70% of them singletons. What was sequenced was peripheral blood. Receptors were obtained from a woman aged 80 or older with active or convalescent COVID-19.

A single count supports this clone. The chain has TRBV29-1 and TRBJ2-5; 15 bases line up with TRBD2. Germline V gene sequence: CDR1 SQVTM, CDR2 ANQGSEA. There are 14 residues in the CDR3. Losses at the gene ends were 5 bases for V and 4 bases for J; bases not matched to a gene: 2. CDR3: CSVRTSGGAETQYF. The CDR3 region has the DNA TGCAGCGTTCGGACTAGCGGGGGGGCAGAGACCCAGTACTTC.

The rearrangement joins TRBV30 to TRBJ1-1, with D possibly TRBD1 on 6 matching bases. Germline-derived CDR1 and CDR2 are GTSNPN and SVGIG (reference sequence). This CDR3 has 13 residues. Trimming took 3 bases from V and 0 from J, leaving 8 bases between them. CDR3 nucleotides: TGTGCCTGGAGAACAGGGCTGAACACTGAAGCTTTCTTT. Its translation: CAWRTGLNTEAFF.

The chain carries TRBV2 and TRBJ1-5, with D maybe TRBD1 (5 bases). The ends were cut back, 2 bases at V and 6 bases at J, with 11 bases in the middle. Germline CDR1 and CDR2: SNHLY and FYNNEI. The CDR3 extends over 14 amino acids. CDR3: CASSELGGVQPQHF. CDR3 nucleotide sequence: TGTGCCAGCAGTGAATTGGGGGGGGTTCAGCCCCAGCATTTT.

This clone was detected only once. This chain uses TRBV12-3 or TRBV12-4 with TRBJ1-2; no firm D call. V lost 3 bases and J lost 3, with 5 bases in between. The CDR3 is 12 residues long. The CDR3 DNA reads TGTGCCAGCAGTTTTTACTACTATGGCTACACCTTC. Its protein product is CASSFYYYGYTF.

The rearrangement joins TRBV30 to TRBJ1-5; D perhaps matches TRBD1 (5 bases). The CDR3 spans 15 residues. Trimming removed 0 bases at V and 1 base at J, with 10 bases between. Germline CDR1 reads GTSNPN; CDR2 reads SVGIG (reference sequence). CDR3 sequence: CAWSVRGGSNQPQHF. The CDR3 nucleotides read TGTGCCTGGAGTGTACGGGGGGGGAGCAATCAGCCCCAGCATTTT.

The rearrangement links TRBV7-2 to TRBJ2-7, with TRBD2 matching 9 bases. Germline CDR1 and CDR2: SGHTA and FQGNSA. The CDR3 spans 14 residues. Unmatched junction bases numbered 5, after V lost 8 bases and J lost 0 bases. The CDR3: CASGGTSSSYEQYF. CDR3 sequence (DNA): TGTGCCAGCGGGGGGACTAGCAGCTCCTACGAGCAGTACTTC.

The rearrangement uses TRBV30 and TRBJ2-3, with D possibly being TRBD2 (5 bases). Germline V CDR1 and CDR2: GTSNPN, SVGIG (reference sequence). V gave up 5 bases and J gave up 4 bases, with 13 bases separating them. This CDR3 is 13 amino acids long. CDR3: CAWDEERADTQYF. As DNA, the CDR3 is TGTGCCTGGGACGAGGAGAGGGCAGATACGCAGTATTTT.

CDR3 sequence reads: CATSVFGTSGAHEQFF. Written as DNA, the CDR3 is TGTGCCACCAGTGTCTTCGGGACTAGCGGGGCACATGAGCAGTTCTTC. The V and J genes are TRBV24-1 and TRBJ2-1, with TRBD2 matching over 13 bases. The CDR3 has 16 amino acids. Germline CDR1 and CDR2: KGHDR and SFDVKD. Trimming cost V 5 bases and J 8 bases; bases outside gene matches: 8.

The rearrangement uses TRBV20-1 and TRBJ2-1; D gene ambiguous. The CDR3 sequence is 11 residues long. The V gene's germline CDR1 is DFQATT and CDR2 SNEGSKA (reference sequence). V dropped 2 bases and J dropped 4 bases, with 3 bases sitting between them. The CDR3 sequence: CSARQYNEQFF. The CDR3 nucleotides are TGCAGTGCTAGACAGTACAATGAGCAGTTCTTC.

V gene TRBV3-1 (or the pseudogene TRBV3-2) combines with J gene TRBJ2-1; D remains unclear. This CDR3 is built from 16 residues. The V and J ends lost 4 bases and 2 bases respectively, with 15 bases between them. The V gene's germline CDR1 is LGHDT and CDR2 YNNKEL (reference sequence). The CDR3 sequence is CASSPRGELPYNEQFF. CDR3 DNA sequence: TGTGCCAGCAGCCCAAGAGGTGAGTTACCCTACAATGAGCAGTTCTTC.

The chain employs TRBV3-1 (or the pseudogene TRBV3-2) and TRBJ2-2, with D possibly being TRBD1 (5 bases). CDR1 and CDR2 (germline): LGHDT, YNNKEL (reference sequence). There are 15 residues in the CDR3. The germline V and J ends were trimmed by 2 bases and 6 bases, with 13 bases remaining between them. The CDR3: CASSQKGRRAGELFF. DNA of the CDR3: TGTGCCAGCAGCCAAAAGGGGCGCCGCGCCGGGGAGCTGTTTTTT.

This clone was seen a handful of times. CDR3 sequence (DNA): TGTGCCAGCAGCTTCCGGGACAGGGGGCGGAAAGAGCAGTTCTTC. Its translation: CASSFRDRGRKEQFF. The rearrangement joins TRBV5-4 to TRBJ2-1, with 12 bases matching TRBD1. The CDR3 runs to 15 residues. V gave up 2 bases and J gave up 10 bases; unmatched junction bases: 7. Germline values: CDR1 SGHNT, CDR2 YYREEE (reference sequence).

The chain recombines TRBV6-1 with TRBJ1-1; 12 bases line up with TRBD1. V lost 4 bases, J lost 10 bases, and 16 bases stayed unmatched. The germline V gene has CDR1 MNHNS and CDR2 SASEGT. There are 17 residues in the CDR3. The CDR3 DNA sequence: TGTGCCAGCAGTGCTAGCTATGGGGGACAGGGGGCTACCGCAGCTTTCTTT. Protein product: CASSASYGGQGATAAFF.

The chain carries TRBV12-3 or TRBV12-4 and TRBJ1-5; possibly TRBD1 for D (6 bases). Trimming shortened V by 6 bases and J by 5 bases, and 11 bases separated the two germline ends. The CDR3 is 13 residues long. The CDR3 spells CASRAGVHQPQHF. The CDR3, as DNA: TGTGCCAGCAGGGCAGGGGTTCATCAGCCCCAGCATTTT.